These 6 T cell receptor beta chains share one sample of origin, sequenced in a study of cytomegalovirus exposure and HLA in healthy donors. The PCR ran on 60 Vbeta and 13 Jbeta primers. Some clones are missing from TCRdb's copy, which holds only in-frame ones; the method was immunoSEQ multiplex PCR. The data hold roughly 120,000 clones, with 75% to 85% observed a single time. Sequenced material: PBMCs. The receptors stem from a man aged 18 to 29 in good health and CMV-seronegative.

This clone was seen a few times. This chain's CDR3 is CSVEIGRGITGELFF. The CDR3 DNA reads TGCAGCGTTGAGATAGGGAGAGGGATCACCGGGGAGCTGTTTTTT. This chain links TRBV29-1 with TRBJ2-2; a possible D gene is TRBD2 (5 bases). V lost 3 bases and J 4 bases, leaving 15 bases between the germline ends. Germline V CDR1 and CDR2: SQVTM, ANQGSEA. The CDR3 runs to 15 residues.

The chain combines TRBV6-5 with TRBJ2-7; D not certain. Trimming pared 0 bases from V and 7 bases from J, leaving 13 bases between. The V gene's germline CDR1 is MNHEY and CDR2 SVGAGI. The CDR3 is 14 residues long. The CDR3 coding sequence is TGTGCCAGCAGTTACTCTAAGGAGCTGCGGGAGCAGTACTTC. Amino acid sequence: CASSYSKELREQYF.

There are a few counts of this clone. J is TRBJ1-4 and V is TRBV6-5; TRBD1 matches 7 bases. CDR3 length: 14 amino acids. V was pared by 6 bases and J by 0 bases, with 1 base of the junction left unmatched. Germline values: CDR1 MNHEY, CDR2 SVGAGI. DNA for the CDR3: TGTGCCAGCAGCGACAGGGCAACTAATGAAAAACTGTTTTTT. Its protein product is CASSDRATNEKLFF.

The V call is TRBV11-1, the J call TRBJ1-1, with 9 bases identical to TRBD1. This CDR3 has 18 amino acids. The V and J ends lost 10 bases and 4 bases, in that order; junction bases with no gene match: 22. Germline CDR1 and CDR2: SGHAT and FQDESV (reference sequence). CDR3 in DNA: TGTGCCAACCGGGACAGGGACGGGGGTAGGCCCCGGTTCACTGAAGCTTTCTTT. It is translated as CANRDRDGGRPRFTEAFF.

In its sample, this clone was seen a few times. The V gene is TRBV28, the J gene TRBJ2-7; no firm D call. The germline CDR1 and CDR2 sequences are MDHEN and SYDVKM. The CDR3 covers 14 residues. Trimming removed 1 base at V and 0 bases at J, with 7 bases between. CDR3: CASSLFPSSYEQYF. Here the CDR3 DNA reads TGTGCCAGCAGTTTATTTCCGTCCTCCTACGAGCAGTACTTC.

The V gene is TRBV6-5, the J gene TRBJ1-1; D call uncertain. Germline lookup yields CDR1 MNHEY and CDR2 SVGAGI. Trimming stripped 0 bases from V and 1 base from J, with 9 bases between. The CDR3 totals 15 residues. CDR3 protein: CASSYSRLRNTEAFF. The CDR3 DNA reads as TGTGCCAGCAGTTACTCCAGGCTTCGGAACACTGAAGCTTTCTTT.